The present T cell receptor beta chain was sequenced within a study of blood T cell repertoires in COVID-19. Study in general: Nucleic acid was either cDNA or gDNA, and it came from T cells, B-cell-depleted T cells, or PBMCs.

The protocol was immunoSEQ multiplex PCR, while the TCRdb copy is restricted to in-frame clones and leaves out a portion. This sample has about 340,000 clones, with roughly 90% found just once. The sequenced material came from PBMCs or T cells enriched from blood (not recorded which). This TCR was sampled from a woman aged 30 to 39 who had recovered from COVID-19.

CDR3 nucleotide sequence: TGTGCCAGCAGCTTGGCGGCGGGAACCTACGAGCAGTACTTC. Protein: CASSLAAGTYEQYF. V and J are TRBV5-4 and TRBJ2-7, with a weak D call TRBD2 (6 bases). The V and J ends lost 0 bases and 2 bases respectively, with 9 bases between them. The CDR3 contains 14 residues. The germline V gene encodes CDR1 SGHNT and CDR2 YYREEE (reference sequence).